Presented here are 25 T cell receptor beta chains from one specimen sequenced in a study of persistence of HIV-infected CD4 T cells. This nonspecific control used anti-CD3/anti-CD28 bead stimulation of CD4+ T cells. Sorting of responding CD4+ T cells relied on upregulated CD40 ligand together with CD69. The antigens these receptors bind are not known. The immunoSEQ assay was version 4, run in survey mode. Only in-frame clones appear in the TCRdb table, and some are missing; sequencing was by immunoSEQ multiplex PCR. The table has 43,000 or so clones, more than 80% seen once; the top ten hold 1%. The material sequenced was CD4+ T cells sorted from PBMCs after roughly 18-hour stimulation, taken from a patient who received antiretroviral therapy. The receptor source for this set is an adult man with HIV who was CMV-seropositive.

V gene TRBV7-9 combines with J gene TRBJ2-1, with 15 bases fitting TRBD2. Germline CDR1 reads SEHNR; CDR2 reads FQNEAQ (reference sequence). Losses at the gene ends were 5 bases for V and 6 bases for J; bases not matched to a gene: 8. This CDR3 has 17 amino acids. CDR3: CASSLGLAGGQPNEQFF. CDR3 in DNA: TGTGCCAGCAGCCTGGGACTAGCGGGGGGTCAGCCCAATGAGCAGTTCTTC.

The chain has TRBV28 and TRBJ2-2; D might be TRBD1 (6 bases). This CDR3 contains 16 residues. Between the trimmed V and J ends, which lost 4 bases and 1 base, there was a span of 13 bases. Germline CDR1 is MDHEN and CDR2 is SYDVKM. CDR3 nucleotides: TGTGCCAGCAGTTCCCGACAGGCCGGGAACACCGGGGAGCTGTTTTTT. Protein: CASSSRQAGNTGELFF.

Note on this clone: At one end the junction does not follow the germline gene, possibly because of a read error. The chain links TRBV14 to TRBJ2-7; 7 nucleotides align to TRBD1. The CDR3 totals 16 residues. Germline V gene sequence: CDR1 SGHDN, CDR2 FVKESK. This CDR3 reads CASSINITPQEGGKHF. In DNA, the CDR3 is TGTGCCAGCAGCATAAACATAACACCTCAGGAAGGGGGCAAGCATTTC.

CDR3 loop: CASSQDGEGRTNTEAFF. The CDR3 coding sequence is TGTGCCAGCAGCCAAGATGGAGAGGGACGGACGAACACTGAAGCTTTCTTT. The chain carries TRBV14 and TRBJ1-1; a weak D match, TRBD1 (5 bases). The CDR3 sequence is 17 residues long. Trimming stripped 0 bases from V and 1 base from J, with 15 bases between. Per the germline V gene, CDR1 is SGHDN and CDR2 is FVKESK.

The chain links TRBV5-4 to TRBJ2-2; 7 nucleotides match TRBD2. In germline, CDR1 is SGHNT, CDR2 YYREEE (reference sequence). V lost 3 bases to trimming and J lost 0 bases; unmatched junction nucleotides: 8. The CDR3 has 17 amino acids. The CDR3 sequence: CASSSLAVSANTGELFF. The CDR3 DNA reads as TGTGCCAGCAGCTCCCTAGCGGTTTCCGCGAACACCGGGGAGCTGTTTTTT.

This clone ranks as medium-sized. The chain carries TRBV7-2 and TRBJ1-5; D unclear. This CDR3 region has 16 residues. V lost 2 bases and J 1 base, leaving 12 bases between the germline ends. CDR1 is SGHTA, CDR2 FQGNSA, per germline. The CDR3 coding sequence is TGTGCCAGCAGCTTAACGTATTCCGTGAGCAATCAGCCCCAGCATTTT. Translated: CASSLTYSVSNQPQHF.

The chain uses TRBV7-8 and TRBJ2-7, with D maybe TRBD2 (6 bases). With 1 base removed from V and 7 bases from J, the gap between germline ends came to 8 bases. This CDR3 has 12 amino acids. In germline, CDR1 is SGHVS, CDR2 FQNEAQ. As DNA, the CDR3 is TGTGCCAGCAGCTTAGGTGGGGGGGAGCAGTACTTC. Translation gives CASSLGGGEQYF.

The rearrangement uses TRBV18 and TRBJ2-6, with D possibly TRBD1 on 5 matching bases. The CDR3 runs to 19 residues. The germline V gene encodes CDR1 KGHSH and CDR2 LQKENI. V gave up 1 base and J gave up 0 bases, with 16 bases separating them. The CDR3 reads CASSPQGRYIHSGANVLTF. In DNA form, the CDR3 reads TGTGCCAGCTCACCACAGGGGCGCTATATACACTCTGGGGCCAACGTCCTGACTTTC.

This clone was recorded once. The CDR3 DNA is TGTGCCAGCAGCGCCCCGGGACCCCTTGGGGATTCACCCCTCCACTTT. Translating it yields CASSAPGPLGDSPLHF. The chain carries TRBV13 and TRBJ1-6; a possible D gene is TRBD1 (5 bases). Trimming took off 5 bases at V and 8 bases at J, with 19 bases between the two ends. Germline-derived CDR1 and CDR2 are PRHDT and FYEKMQ (reference sequence). There are 16 residues in the CDR3.

A note on this clone: Different DNA sequences within this sample yield the same CDR3. The CDR3 is CASRGDTGELFF. CDR3 nucleotides: TGTGCCAGCAGGGGGGACACCGGGGAGCTGTTTTTT. The chain has TRBV2 and TRBJ2-2, with D possibly called TRBD1 or TRBD2 (5 bases each). The V end lost 6 bases, the J end lost 3 bases, and 5 bases lay between the germline ends. CDR1 is SNHLY, CDR2 FYNNEI, per germline. The CDR3 spans 12 residues.

V is TRBV24-1 and J is TRBJ2-6; D is unresolved. The ends were cut back, 3 bases at V and 0 bases at J, with 8 bases in the middle. This CDR3 has 16 amino acids. CDR1 is KGHDR, CDR2 SFDVKD, per germline. For the CDR3, the DNA is TGTGCCACCAGTGATGGGCATGTCTCTGGGGCCAACGTCCTGACTTTC. This sequence encodes CATSDGHVSGANVLTF.

The rearrangement links TRBV7-3 to TRBJ2-6; D is possibly TRBD2 (5 bases). CDR3 length equals 17 residues. CDR1 is SGHTA and CDR2 is FQGTGA in the germline V gene. V lost 1 base to trimming and J lost 1 base, with 11 bases between them. The chain's CDR3 is CASSLNPPGSGANVLTF. The CDR3 DNA follows: TGTGCCAGCAGCTTAAATCCCCCGGGGTCTGGGGCCAACGTCCTGACTTTC.

This chain connects TRBV30 to TRBJ2-1; D possibly corresponds to TRBD1 (6 bases). CDR1 and CDR2 (germline): GTSNPN, SVGIG (reference sequence). Trimming removed 0 bases at V and 10 bases at J, with 13 bases between. The CDR3 spans 13 residues. CDR3 amino acids: CAWSVSGAREQFF. The CDR3 DNA follows: TGTGCCTGGAGTGTATCAGGGGCCAGGGAGCAGTTCTTC.

This sequence joins TRBV6-1 and TRBJ1-2; tentative D call: TRBD1 (5 bases). The germline V gene has CDR1 MNHNS and CDR2 SASEGT. V was cut by 0 bases and J by 0 bases, with 23 bases left in between. The CDR3 runs to 20 residues. The CDR3 bases are TGTGCCAGCAGTGAAGCGGGGCTGCCGTCCCGACCAACAGCTAACTATGGCTACACCTTC. Residues: CASSEAGLPSRPTANYGYTF.

This clone appeared once. The chain combines TRBV28 with TRBJ1-5, with D possibly TRBD1 on 6 matching bases. Trimming pared 4 bases from V and 4 bases from J, leaving 26 bases between. Per the germline V gene, CDR1 is MDHEN and CDR2 is SYDVKM. This CDR3 spans 19 amino acids. The CDR3 DNA is TGTGCCAGCAGTTCCAATGTAGGGACCGCACAGGGACGGAATCAGCCCCAGCATTTT. Protein: CASSSNVGTAQGRNQPQHF.

The DNA for the CDR3 is TGTGCCAGCAGTCCCGGGACAGCGGGCTCCTATAGCAATCAGCCCCAGCATTTT. The encoded protein is CASSPGTAGSYSNQPQHF. This rearrangement joins TRBV28 to TRBJ1-5; 7 nucleotides match TRBD1. Losses at the gene ends were 5 bases for V and 0 bases for J; bases not matched to a gene: 13. This CDR3 contains 18 residues. Germline-derived CDR1 and CDR2 are MDHEN and SYDVKM.

This rearrangement joins TRBV2 to TRBJ1-6, with D unclear. V lost 3 bases to trimming and J lost 0 bases, with 3 bases between them. The CDR3 consists of 14 residues. In germline, CDR1 is SNHLY, CDR2 FYNNEI. CDR3 DNA: TGTGCCAGCAGTGAGGACTCCTATAATTCACCCCTCCACTTT. Amino acids: CASSEDSYNSPLHF.

With regard to this clone: This same CDR3 is encoded by further DNA sequences in the sample. CDR3 region: CASSSGSNEQFF. In nucleotides, the CDR3 is TGCGCCAGCAGCTCCGGTTCTAATGAGCAGTTCTTC. The chain couples TRBV5-1 to TRBJ2-1, with D unclear. V lost 3 bases and J lost 7, with 8 bases in between. Germline-derived CDR1 and CDR2 are SGHRS and YFSETQ. This CDR3 has 12 residues.

The V and J genes are TRBV3-1 (or the pseudogene TRBV3-2) and TRBJ2-3; maybe TRBD1 (6 bases). Germline CDR1 and CDR2: LGHDT and YNNKEL (reference sequence). There are 15 residues in the CDR3. The V and J ends lost 2 bases and 3 bases respectively, with 12 bases between them. CDR3 bases: TGTGCCAGCAGCCAACAGCGGCAGGGGACAGATACGCAGTATTTT. Its translation: CASSQQRQGTDTQYF.

This clone is a singleton in its sample. The chain uses TRBV4-1 and TRBJ1-2; no clear D gene. Germline V gene lookup returns CDR1 MGHRA and CDR2 YSYEKL. This CDR3 comprises 14 residues. Trimming took off 0 bases at V and 4 bases at J, with 9 bases between the two ends. The CDR3 is CASSQDIGGYGYTF. In nucleotides, the CDR3 is TGCGCCAGCAGCCAAGATATAGGCGGCTATGGCTACACCTTC.

This chain links TRBV6-5 with TRBJ2-1, with TRBD1 matching over 8 bases. Germline trimming cut 4 bases from V and 2 bases from J; bases unmatched to any gene: 4. Germline V gives CDR1 MNHEY, CDR2 SVGAGI. This CDR3 comprises 15 residues. CDR3 region: CASSFDRGTYNEQFF. CDR3 bases: TGTGCCAGCAGTTTCGACAGGGGAACCTACAATGAGCAGTTCTTC.

The rearrangement joins TRBV19 to TRBJ1-6; D may be TRBD1 (5 bases). The CDR3 is 16 residues long. Per the germline V gene, CDR1 is LNHDA and CDR2 is SQIVND (reference sequence). V lost 0 bases, J lost 10 bases, and 16 bases lay in between. Here the CDR3 reads CASSIEDIRAGSPLHF. CDR3 nucleotide sequence: TGTGCCAGTAGTATAGAGGACATCCGGGCTGGGTCACCCCTCCACTTT. The variable domain in full, completed from reference TRBV19 and TRBJ1-6, reads DGGITQSPKYLFRKEGQNVTLSCEQNLNHDAMYWYRQDPGQGLRLIYYSQIVNDFQKGDIAEGYSVSREKKESFPLTVTSAQKNPTAFYLCASSIEDIRAGSPLHFGNGTRLTVT.

The V and J genes are TRBV4-1 and TRBJ1-3; D ambiguous. V was cut by 0 bases and J by 2 bases, with 11 bases left in between. The germline V gene encodes CDR1 MGHRA and CDR2 YSYEKL. CDR3 length: 16 amino acids. The CDR3 coding sequence is TGCGCCAGCAGCCAAGAGGAGGGAGCGGCTGGAAACACCATATATTTT. Its translation: CASSQEEGAAGNTIYF.

The genes are TRBV2 and TRBJ1-1; no reliable D call. V was pared by 5 bases and J by 8 bases, with 12 bases between. There are 12 residues in the CDR3. Germline V lookup: CDR1 SNHLY, CDR2 FYNNEI. The CDR3 region has the DNA TGTGCCAGCAGTTTTCAAGGGTTCGAAGCTTTCTTT. Protein: CASSFQGFEAFF.

V and J are TRBV19 and TRBJ1-3; TRBD1 might be the D (6 bases). With 4 bases removed from V and 5 bases from J, the gap between germline ends came to 21 bases. The germline V gene has CDR1 LNHDA and CDR2 SQIVND (reference sequence). The CDR3 runs to 17 residues. The CDR3 bases are TGTGCCAGTAGTACCGGGACATCGTCAGGTTTTAGAAACACCATATATTTT. Translation gives CASSTGTSSGFRNTIYF.